Below are 31 T cell receptor beta chains sequenced from a single sample in a study of blood T cell repertoires in COVID-19. Only in-frame clones appear in the TCRdb table, and some are missing; sequencing was by immunoSEQ multiplex PCR. The sample has 150,000 to 200,000 clones; approximately 88% are singletons. Sequencing input: peripheral blood. These receptors came from a woman aged 80 or older with active or convalescent COVID-19.

Only a few counts were recorded for this clone. J is TRBJ2-2 and V is TRBV6-4, with TRBD1 matching 9 bases. This CDR3 contains 15 residues. The V gene end was trimmed by 4 bases and the J gene end by 4 bases; junction bases not matched to a gene: 4. In germline, CDR1 is MRHNA, CDR2 SNTAGT. The CDR3: CASSGTGVGTGELFF. In DNA, the CDR3 is TGTGCCAGCAGTGGGACAGGGGTCGGCACCGGGGAGCTGTTTTTT.

V usage is TRBV9 and J usage is TRBJ1-1; 8 bases line up with TRBD1. The CDR3 spans 15 residues. V was clipped by 2 bases and J by 7 bases; unmatched bases: 10. Germline V lookup: CDR1 SGDLS, CDR2 YYNGEE. As DNA, the CDR3 is TGTGCCAGCAGCGTGCTAATGGGGACAGGCAGTGAAGCTTTCTTT. Residues: CASSVLMGTGSEAFF. Variable domain in full (rest from reference TRBV9 and TRBJ1-1): DSGVTQTPKHLITATGQRVTLRCSPRSGDLSVYWYQQSLDQGLQFLIQYYNGEERAKGNILERFSAQQFPDLHSELNLSSLELGDSALYFCASSVLMGTGSEAFFGQGTRLTVV.

This clone appeared once. The genes are TRBV10-3 and TRBJ2-5; 12 nucleotides align to TRBD2. The germline CDR1 and CDR2 sequences are ENHRY and SYGVKD. The CDR3 spans 15 residues. V was clipped by 5 bases and J by 1 base; unmatched bases: 2. CDR3 region: CAISLAGGAQETQYF. The CDR3 DNA sequence: TGTGCCATCAGTCTAGCGGGGGGGGCCCAAGAGACCCAGTACTTC.

The chain employs TRBV4-3 and TRBJ2-1; tentatively, D is TRBD2 (5 bases). CDR3 length: 16 residues. CDR1 is LGHNA and CDR2 is YSLEER in the germline V gene. The V end lost 1 base, the J end lost 4 bases, and 14 bases lay between the germline ends. The CDR3 region has the DNA TGCGCCAGCAGCCAAGGGCCAGTCGGGGTTTACAATGAGCAGTTCTTC. Its translation is CASSQGPVGVYNEQFF.

The chain has TRBV2 and TRBJ1-2; TRBD1 matches at 8 bases. The ends lost 3 bases at V and 8 bases at J; junction bases unmatched: 14. This CDR3 is 16 amino acids long. Germline V gene lookup returns CDR1 SNHLY and CDR2 FYNNEI. CDR3 residues: CASSDQDRALSEGYTF. Written as DNA, the CDR3 is TGTGCCAGCAGTGATCAGGACAGGGCTTTATCGGAGGGCTACACCTTC.

The chain links TRBV19 to TRBJ1-5; 7 nucleotides agree with TRBD1. This CDR3 is built from 15 residues. Germline CDR1 is LNHDA and CDR2 is SQIVND (reference sequence). The J segment lost 2 bases and the V segment lost 4 bases, leaving 5 bases of the junction unmatched. The chain's CDR3 is CASSRSGTGNQPQHF. The CDR3, as DNA: TGTGCCAGTAGTAGGTCCGGGACAGGCAATCAGCCCCAGCATTTT.

V usage is TRBV7-2 and J usage is TRBJ2-1, with 11 positions matching TRBD1. With 4 bases clipped from V and 10 bases from J, the junction kept 9 bases outside the gene matches. The CDR3 has 15 amino acids. The germline gives CDR1 SGHTA, CDR2 FQGNSA. This CDR3 is CASSSGTGGPWEQFF. CDR3 nucleotides: TGTGCCAGCAGCTCCGGGACAGGGGGGCCCTGGGAGCAGTTCTTC.

The rearrangement joins TRBV7-3 to TRBJ2-1; 10 bases line up with TRBD1. J gave up 8 bases and V 5 bases, and 12 bases lay outside the gene matches. This CDR3 is 16 amino acids long. Germline V gene data show CDR1 as SGHTA and CDR2 as FQGTGA. CDR3 sequence: CASSPFGTGAWHEQFF. CDR3 in DNA: TGTGCCAGCAGCCCGTTCGGGACAGGGGCTTGGCATGAGCAGTTCTTC.

V gene TRBV7-8 combines with J gene TRBJ1-1, with 8 positions matching TRBD1. Germline V gene sequence: CDR1 SGHVS, CDR2 FQNEAQ. The CDR3 is 17 amino acids. The J segment lost 0 bases and the V segment lost 1 base, leaving 7 bases of the junction unmatched. The CDR3 is CASSLDRGARMNTEAFF. The CDR3, as DNA: TGTGCCAGCAGCTTAGACAGGGGGGCCCGAATGAACACTGAAGCTTTCTTT.

The V and J genes are TRBV7-9 and TRBJ2-7; TRBD1 matches at 8 bases. Germline CDR1 SEHNR, CDR2 FQNEAQ (reference sequence). J gave up 6 bases and V 5 bases, and 3 bases lay outside the gene matches. This CDR3 is 12 amino acids long. The CDR3 sequence: CASSRTGLEQYF. For the CDR3, the DNA is TGTGCCAGCAGCCGGACAGGGCTCGAGCAGTACTTC.

The chain has TRBV11-2 and TRBJ2-4, with 12 bases lining up with TRBD2. The CDR3 consists of 16 residues. V lost 5 bases, J lost 6 bases, and 8 bases stayed unmatched. Looked up from germline, CDR1 is SGHAT and CDR2 is FQNNGV. As DNA, the CDR3 is TGTGCCAGCAGCCCGTTGACTAGCGGGGGAGTAAACATTCAGTACTTC. This gives the protein CASSPLTSGGVNIQYF.

The gene calls are TRBV7-2 and TRBJ2-7; D is perhaps TRBD2 (7 bases). CDR3 length equals 16 residues. Trimming removed 1 base from V and 1 base from J, with 14 bases in between. Germline CDR1 and CDR2: SGHTA and FQGNSA. The CDR3 loop is CASSLGSGGPSYEQYF. The CDR3 nucleotides read TGTGCCAGCAGCTTAGGGTCGGGGGGCCCTTCCTACGAGCAGTACTTC.

The rearrangement joins TRBV11-1 to TRBJ2-3, with D unresolved. Deletions cut 1 base from V and 2 bases from J, with 4 bases between. The germline gives CDR1 SGHAT, CDR2 FQDESV (reference sequence). This CDR3 contains 13 residues. CDR3 amino acids: CASSLDFTDTQYF. Here the CDR3 DNA reads TGTGCCAGCAGCTTAGACTTCACAGATACGCAGTATTTT.

This sequence joins TRBV19 and TRBJ1-2; 8 nucleotides line up with TRBD1. The ends lost 10 bases at V and 5 bases at J; junction bases unmatched: 9. The CDR3 length is 13 residues. From germline, CDR1 is LNHDA and CDR2 SQIVND (reference sequence). CDR3 DNA: TGTGCCACCTACGCAGGGGGCGTATATGGCTACACCTTC. This codes for CATYAGGVYGYTF.

The V gene is TRBV21-1, the J gene TRBJ2-3; the D call TRBD1 from the table was never checked on the DNA. TRBV21-1 is a listed pseudogene. This CDR3 contains 16 residues. The CDR3 DNA reads TGTGCCAGCAGCTCACAGGGGGTAGTTAGCACAGATACGCAGTATTTT. This codes for CASSSQGVVSTDTQYF.

The CDR3 protein is CASSYPGRGQVGYTF. The CDR3 nucleotides read TGTGCCAGCAGTTACCCCGGGAGGGGGCAAGTTGGCTACACCTTC. This chain links TRBV6-2 or TRBV6-3 with TRBJ1-2, with 7 bases aligning to TRBD1. The CDR3 is 15 residues long. Germline CDR1 MNHEY, CDR2 SVGEGT. Trimming removed 2 bases from V and 7 bases from J; junction bases left unmatched: 10.

The J gene is TRBJ1-2, the V gene TRBV12-3 or TRBV12-4, with D unresolved. Trimming pared 3 bases from V and 5 bases from J, leaving 10 bases between. There are 13 residues in the CDR3. The CDR3 loop reads CASSFVARYGYTF. CDR3 coding DNA: TGTGCCAGCAGTTTTGTTGCTAGGTATGGCTACACCTTC.

The rearrangement joins TRBV19 to TRBJ1-2; 8 bases match TRBD1. Unmatched junction bases numbered 14, after V lost 10 bases and J lost 1 base. CDR3 length equals 16 residues. Germline CDR1 is LNHDA and CDR2 is SQIVND (reference sequence). CDR3 coding DNA: TGTGCCACCACACGAGGACAGGGAGCATTTAACTATGGCTACACCTTC. It encodes CATTRGQGAFNYGYTF.

The J gene is TRBJ2-7, the V gene TRBV6-5; TRBD2 matches at 10 bases. The CDR3 loop spans 14 amino acids. Germline trimming cut 5 bases from V and 2 bases from J; bases unmatched to any gene: 3. Looked up from germline, CDR1 is MNHEY and CDR2 is SVGAGI. CDR3 nucleotide sequence: TGTGCCAGCAGTCTTACTAGCGGGGCCTACGAGCAGTACTTC. Its protein is CASSLTSGAYEQYF.

The V and J genes are TRBV7-2 and TRBJ1-2; D gene uncertain. Trimming took off 5 bases at V and 7 bases at J, with 17 bases between the two ends. From germline, CDR1 is SGHTA and CDR2 FQGNSA. This CDR3 is 14 amino acids long. The chain's CDR3 is CASSISQVSGGYTF. In DNA form, the CDR3 reads TGTGCCAGCAGCATATCGCAGGTTTCAGGTGGCTACACCTTC.

The chain is built from TRBV5-4 and TRBJ1-1; 7 bases are a match to TRBD1. V lost 4 bases and J lost 0; bases outside the gene matches: 3. Germline CDR1 is SGHNT and CDR2 is YYREEE (reference sequence). This CDR3 is 14 amino acids long. CDR3 in amino acids: CASSRDRMNTEAFF. DNA for the CDR3: TGTGCCAGCAGCCGGGACAGAATGAACACTGAAGCTTTCTTT.

The V and J genes are TRBV12-3 or TRBV12-4 and TRBJ1-1; the D is unclear. The CDR3 runs 11 residues. Trimming pared 11 bases from V and 7 bases from J, leaving 14 bases between. In nucleotides, the CDR3 is TGTGCCGCCCAGAGGAGGTTTGAAGCTTTCTTT. It is translated as CAAQRRFEAFF.

The chain uses TRBV7-9 and TRBJ2-7; D is possibly TRBD1 (5 bases). Trimming took off 2 bases at V and 1 base at J, with 12 bases between the two ends. The CDR3 loop spans 15 amino acids. Germline V gene data show CDR1 as SEHNR and CDR2 as FQNEAQ (reference sequence). The CDR3 bases are TGTGCCAGCAGCTTATTTCCAGGGAATTCCTACGAGCAGTACTTC. The encoded protein is CASSLFPGNSYEQYF.

The chain is built from TRBV6-6 and TRBJ1-5; D is undetermined. The CDR3 totals 13 residues. The V gene lost 3 bases and the J gene lost 1 base, with 4 bases spanning the gap. CDR1 is MNHNY and CDR2 is SVGAGI in the germline V gene (reference sequence). The DNA of the CDR3 is TGTGCCAGCAGTTATTCAAGCAATCAGCCCCAGCATTTT. Translated, it gives CASSYSSNQPQHF.

V usage is TRBV5-4 and J usage is TRBJ2-7, with 7 bases lining up with TRBD1. V lost 0 bases, J lost 5 bases, and 8 bases stayed unmatched. There are 15 residues in the CDR3. Germline V gene lookup returns CDR1 SGHNT and CDR2 YYREEE (reference sequence). In DNA form, the CDR3 reads TGTGCCAGCAGCTTGGAACAGGGGATCAGGGACGAGCAGTACTTC. Protein sequence: CASSLEQGIRDEQYF.

The V and J genes are TRBV9 and TRBJ1-1, with 8 positions matching TRBD1. Per the germline V gene, CDR1 is SGDLS and CDR2 is YYNGEE. After removal of 4 bases from V and 0 bases from J, the junction contained 11 bases not matched to a gene. The CDR3 runs to 17 residues. CDR3 sequence (DNA): TGTGCCAGCAGCTTAGAGGACAGGGCCCCCATGAACACTGAAGCTTTCTTT. Encoded protein: CASSLEDRAPMNTEAFF.

This clone was seen more than once but under ten times. The chain carries TRBV3-1 (or the pseudogene TRBV3-2) and TRBJ2-7; 11 positions agree with TRBD2. Germline V gene sequence: CDR1 LGHDT, CDR2 YNNKEL (reference sequence). The CDR3 consists of 13 residues. The V and J ends lost 4 bases and 11 bases, in that order; junction bases with no gene match: 7. For the CDR3, the DNA is TGTGCCAGCAGCCGAACTAGCGGGGGCTGGGAGTACTTC. Protein product: CASSRTSGGWEYF.

The chain carries TRBV5-4 and TRBJ2-5, with D uncertain. V was clipped by 2 bases and J by 2 bases, with 7 bases between them. Per germline, CDR1 SGHNT and CDR2 YYREEE (reference sequence). The CDR3 runs 13 residues. This chain's CDR3 is CASSFADQETQYF. The CDR3 nucleotides read TGTGCCAGCAGCTTTGCGGATCAAGAGACCCAGTACTTC.

The J gene is TRBJ2-1, the V gene TRBV30, with D hard to call. Germline lookup yields CDR1 GTSNPN and CDR2 SVGIG (reference sequence). The length of the CDR3 is 13 residues. The ends were cut back, 5 bases at V and 9 bases at J, with 17 bases in the middle. The CDR3 reads CAWGPLSRGEQFF. CDR3 bases: TGTGCCTGGGGCCCCCTCTCAAGAGGTGAGCAGTTCTTC.

The chain is built from TRBV7-9 and TRBJ1-4, with a possible D match to TRBD1 (6 bases). The CDR3 is 13 residues long. The ends were cut back, 4 bases at V and 5 bases at J, with 8 bases in the middle. From germline, CDR1 is SEHNR and CDR2 FQNEAQ (reference sequence). The CDR3 sequence is CASSSGQNEKLFF. In nucleotides, the CDR3 is TGTGCCAGCAGCTCGGGACAAAATGAAAAACTGTTTTTT.

This clone was counted a single time. The rearrangement joins TRBV2 to TRBJ1-6; D unresolved. The germline gives CDR1 SNHLY, CDR2 FYNNEI. Trimming shortened V by 1 base and J by 8 bases, and 9 bases separated the two germline ends. The CDR3 is 14 residues long. CDR3 amino acids: CASSEGGWDSPLHF. The CDR3 DNA reads TGTGCCAGCAGTGAAGGAGGGTGGGATTCACCCCTCCACTTT.